This TCR beta chain derives from a study of OX40 agonist ivuxolimab in advanced cancers. Study details: The patients received ivuxolimab by intravenous route every 2 weeks at 0.01 to 10 mg/kg. Cohort: roughly 79% men, mean age roughly 60, aged roughly 20 to 79. Study results and caveats: Partial responders at 0.1-3.0 mg/kg had among the lowest clonal expansion. The CD4+ and CD8+ T cells in the blood had expanded clonally by week 6 at 0.1 to 3.0 mg/kg.

Sequencing used immunoSEQ multiplex PCR; TCRdb keeps in-frame clones, though not all of them. The data contain 65,000 to 95,000 clones, 65% to 85% of them singletons. Note on this clone: No antigen is known for it.

The source material was CD4+ or CD8+ T cells sorted from blood, sampled in a trial of the OX40 agonist ivuxolimab. The TCR comes from an adult with an advanced solid tumor such as melanoma, head and neck, liver or kidney cancer.

DNA for the CDR3: TGTGCCAGCAGCTTAGATGGGAGCTCCTATAATTCACCCCTCCACTTT. Residues: CASSLDGSSYNSPLHF. V usage is TRBV7-8 and J usage is TRBJ1-6; D is ambiguous. Trimming removed 1 base at V and 0 bases at J, with 7 bases between. Germline CDR1 reads SGHVS; CDR2 reads FQNEAQ. The CDR3 is made up of 16 amino acids.